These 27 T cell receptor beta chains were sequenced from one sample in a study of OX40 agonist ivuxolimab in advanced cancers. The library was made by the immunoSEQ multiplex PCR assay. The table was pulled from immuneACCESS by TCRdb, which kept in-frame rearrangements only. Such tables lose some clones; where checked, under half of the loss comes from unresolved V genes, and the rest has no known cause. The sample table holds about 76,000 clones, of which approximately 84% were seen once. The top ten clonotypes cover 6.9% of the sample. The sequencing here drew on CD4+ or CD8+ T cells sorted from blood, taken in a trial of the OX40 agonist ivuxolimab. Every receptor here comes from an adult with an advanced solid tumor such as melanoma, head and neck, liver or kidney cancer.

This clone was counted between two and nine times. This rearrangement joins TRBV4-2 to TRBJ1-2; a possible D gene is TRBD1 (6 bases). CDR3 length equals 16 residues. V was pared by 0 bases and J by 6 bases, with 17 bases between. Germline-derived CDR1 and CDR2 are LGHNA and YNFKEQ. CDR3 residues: CASSQDLAGDLHGYTF. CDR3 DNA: TGTGCCAGCAGCCAAGATCTAGCAGGGGATCTTCATGGCTACACCTTC.

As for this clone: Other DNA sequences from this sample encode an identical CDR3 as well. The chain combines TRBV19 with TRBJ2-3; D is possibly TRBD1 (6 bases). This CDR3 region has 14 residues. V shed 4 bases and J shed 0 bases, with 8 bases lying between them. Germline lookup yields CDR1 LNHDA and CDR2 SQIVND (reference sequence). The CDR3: CASSRQGSTDTQYF. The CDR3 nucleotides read TGTGCCAGTAGTAGGCAGGGGAGCACAGATACGCAGTATTTT.

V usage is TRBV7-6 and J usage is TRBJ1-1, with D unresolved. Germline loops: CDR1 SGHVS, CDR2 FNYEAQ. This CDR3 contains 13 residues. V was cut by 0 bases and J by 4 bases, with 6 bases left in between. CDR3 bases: TGTGCCAGCAGCTTAGCGCATTCCACTGAAGCTTTCTTT. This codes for CASSLAHSTEAFF.

Written as DNA, the CDR3 is TGTGCCAGCAGCCCTCGGAGGCCAGGAACGCAGTATTTT. This sequence encodes CASSPRRPGTQYF. The chain links TRBV5-8 to TRBJ2-3; a possible D gene is TRBD2 (5 bases). Germline lookup yields CDR1 SGHTS and CDR2 YDEGEE. The V and J ends lost 4 bases and 9 bases respectively, with 15 bases between them. The CDR3 loop spans 13 amino acids.

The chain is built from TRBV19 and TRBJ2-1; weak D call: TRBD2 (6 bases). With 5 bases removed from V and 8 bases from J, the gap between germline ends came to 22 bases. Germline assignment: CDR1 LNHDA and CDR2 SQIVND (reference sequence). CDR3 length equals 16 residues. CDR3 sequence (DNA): TGTGCCAGTAGTCCCTCCTCGGGACTGGGGGACCATGAGCAGTTCTTC. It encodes CASSPSSGLGDHEQFF.

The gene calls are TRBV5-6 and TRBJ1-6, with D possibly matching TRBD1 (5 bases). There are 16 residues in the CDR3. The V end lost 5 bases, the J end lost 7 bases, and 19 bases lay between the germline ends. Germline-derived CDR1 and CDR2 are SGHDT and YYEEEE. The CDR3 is CASSYYTGTANSPLHF. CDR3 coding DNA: TGTGCCAGCAGTTATTATACCGGGACGGCAAATTCACCCCTCCACTTT.

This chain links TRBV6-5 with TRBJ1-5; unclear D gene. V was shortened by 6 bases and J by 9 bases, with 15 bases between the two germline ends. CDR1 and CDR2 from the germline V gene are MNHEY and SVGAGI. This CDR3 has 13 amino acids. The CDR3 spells CASSPGRRAPQHF. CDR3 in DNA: TGTGCCAGCAGCCCAGGACGGCGAGCGCCCCAGCATTTT.

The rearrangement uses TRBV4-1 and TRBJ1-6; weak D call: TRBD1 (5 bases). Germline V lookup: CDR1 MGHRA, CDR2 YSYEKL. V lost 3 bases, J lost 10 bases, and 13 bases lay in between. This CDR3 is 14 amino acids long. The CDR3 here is CASSHLGGDSPLHF. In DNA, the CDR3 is TGCGCCAGCAGCCATCTCGGGGGTGACTCACCCCTCCACTTT.

The DNA for the CDR3 is TGTGCCAGCAGTTTACAGGGACGGTCACCCCTCCACTTT. Translated, it gives CASSLQGRSPLHF. The chain couples TRBV7-3 to TRBJ1-6; D is perhaps TRBD1 (6 bases). This CDR3 has 13 residues. The V gene lost 6 bases and the J gene lost 10 bases, with 13 bases spanning the gap. CDR1 SGHTA and CDR2 FQGTGA come from the germline V gene.

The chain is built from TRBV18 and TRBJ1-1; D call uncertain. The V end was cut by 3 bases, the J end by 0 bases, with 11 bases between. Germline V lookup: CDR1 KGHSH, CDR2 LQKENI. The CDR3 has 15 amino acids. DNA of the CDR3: TGTGCCAGCTCACCCCGGACGGGAATGAACACTGAAGCTTTCTTT. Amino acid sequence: CASSPRTGMNTEAFF.

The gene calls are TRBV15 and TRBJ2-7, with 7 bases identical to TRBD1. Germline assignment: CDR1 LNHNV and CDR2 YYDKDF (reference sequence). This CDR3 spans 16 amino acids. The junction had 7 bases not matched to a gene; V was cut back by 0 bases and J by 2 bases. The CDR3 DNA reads TGTGCCACCAGCAGAGACCCAGGGGGAATAACCTACGAGCAGTACTTC. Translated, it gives CATSRDPGGITYEQYF.

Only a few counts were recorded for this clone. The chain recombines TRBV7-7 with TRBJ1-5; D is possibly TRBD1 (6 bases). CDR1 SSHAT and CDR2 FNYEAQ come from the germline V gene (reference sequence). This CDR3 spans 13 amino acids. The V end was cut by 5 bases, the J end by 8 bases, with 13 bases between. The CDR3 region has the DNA TGTGCCAGCAGCCCAACAGGGTATGAGCCCCAGCATTTT. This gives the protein CASSPTGYEPQHF.

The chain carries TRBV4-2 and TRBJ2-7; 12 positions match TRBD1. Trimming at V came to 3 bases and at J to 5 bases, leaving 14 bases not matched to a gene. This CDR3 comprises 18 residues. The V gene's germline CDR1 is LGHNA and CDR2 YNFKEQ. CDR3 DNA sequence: TGTGCCAGCAGCCATCTACTACCCGGGACAGGGGGCGGCAACGAGCAGTACTTC. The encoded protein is CASSHLLPGTGGGNEQYF.

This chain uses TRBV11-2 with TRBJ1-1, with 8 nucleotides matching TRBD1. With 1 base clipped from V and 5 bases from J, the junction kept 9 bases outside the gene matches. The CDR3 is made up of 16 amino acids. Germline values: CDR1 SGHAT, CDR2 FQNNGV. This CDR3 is CASSLGQGWKITEAFF. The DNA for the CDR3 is TGTGCCAGCAGCTTAGGACAGGGGTGGAAGATTACTGAAGCTTTCTTT. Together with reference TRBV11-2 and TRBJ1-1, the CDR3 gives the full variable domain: EAGVAQSPRYKIIEKRQSVAFWCNPISGHATLYWYQQILGQGPKLLIQFQNNGVVDDSQLPKDRFSAERLKGVDSTLKIQPAKLEDSAVYLCASSLGQGWKITEAFFGQGTRLTVV.

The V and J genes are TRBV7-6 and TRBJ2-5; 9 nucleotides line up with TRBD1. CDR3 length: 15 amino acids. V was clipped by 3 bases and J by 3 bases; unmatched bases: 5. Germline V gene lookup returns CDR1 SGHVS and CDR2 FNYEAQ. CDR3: CASSLNRGREETQYF. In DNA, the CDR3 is TGTGCCAGCAGCTTGAACAGGGGGCGTGAAGAGACCCAGTACTTC.

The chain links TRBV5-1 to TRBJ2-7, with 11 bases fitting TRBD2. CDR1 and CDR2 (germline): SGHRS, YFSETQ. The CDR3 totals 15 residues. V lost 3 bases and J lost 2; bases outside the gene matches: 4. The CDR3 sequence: CASSSEGLAAYEQYF. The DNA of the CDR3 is TGCGCCAGCAGCTCAGAGGGACTAGCGGCCTACGAGCAGTACTTC. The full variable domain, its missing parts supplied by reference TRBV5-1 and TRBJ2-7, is KAGVTQTPRYLIKTRGQQVTLSCSPISGHRSVSWYQQTPGQGLQFLFEYFSETQRNKGNFPGRFSGRQFSNSRSEMNVSTLELGDSALYLCASSSEGLAAYEQYFGPGTRLTVT.

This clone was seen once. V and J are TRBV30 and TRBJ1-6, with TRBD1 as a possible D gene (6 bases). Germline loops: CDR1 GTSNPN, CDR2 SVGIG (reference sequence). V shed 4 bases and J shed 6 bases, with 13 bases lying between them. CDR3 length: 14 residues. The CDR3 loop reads CAWTLTGLNSPLHF. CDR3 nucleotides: TGTGCCTGGACACTGACAGGTCTTAATTCACCCCTCCACTTT.

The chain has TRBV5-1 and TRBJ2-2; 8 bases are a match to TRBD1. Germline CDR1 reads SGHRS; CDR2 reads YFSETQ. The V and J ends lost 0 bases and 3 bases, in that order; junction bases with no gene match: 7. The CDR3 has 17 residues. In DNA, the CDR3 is TGCGCCAGCAGCTTGGATCACAGGGGGGTGGACACCGGGGAGCTGTTTTTT. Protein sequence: CASSLDHRGVDTGELFF.

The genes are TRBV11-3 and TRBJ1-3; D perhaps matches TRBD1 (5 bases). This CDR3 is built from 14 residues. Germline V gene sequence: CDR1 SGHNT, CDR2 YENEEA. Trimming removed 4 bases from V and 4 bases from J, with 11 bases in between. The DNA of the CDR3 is TGTGCCAGCAGCTCCTGGGGCGCCGGAAACACCATATATTTT. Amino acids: CASSSWGAGNTIYF.

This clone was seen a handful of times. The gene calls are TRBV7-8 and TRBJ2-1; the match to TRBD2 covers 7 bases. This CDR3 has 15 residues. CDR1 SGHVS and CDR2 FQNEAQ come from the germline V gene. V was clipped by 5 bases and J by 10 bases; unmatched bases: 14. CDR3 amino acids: CASSPRNPDGGEQFF. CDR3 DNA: TGTGCCAGCAGCCCCCGGAACCCCGACGGGGGGGAGCAGTTCTTC. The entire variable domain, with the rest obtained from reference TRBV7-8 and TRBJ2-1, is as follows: GAGVSQSPRYKVAKRGQDVALRCDPISGHVSLFWYQQALGQGPEFLTYFQNEAQLDKSGLPSDRFFAERPEGSVSTLKIQRTQQEDSAVYLCASSPRNPDGGEQFFGPGTRLTVL.

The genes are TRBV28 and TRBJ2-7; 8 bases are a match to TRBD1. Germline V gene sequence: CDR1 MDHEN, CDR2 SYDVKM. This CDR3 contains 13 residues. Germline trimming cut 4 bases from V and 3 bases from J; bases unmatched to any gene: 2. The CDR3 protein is CASSSGQGYEQYF. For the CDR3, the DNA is TGTGCCAGCAGTTCCGGACAGGGCTACGAGCAGTACTTC.

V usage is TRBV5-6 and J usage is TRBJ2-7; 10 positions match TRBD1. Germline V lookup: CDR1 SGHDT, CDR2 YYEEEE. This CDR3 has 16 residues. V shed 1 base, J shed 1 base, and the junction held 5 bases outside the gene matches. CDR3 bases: TGTGCCAGCAGCTTGTGGTGGACAGGGGGATCCTACGAGCAGTACTTC. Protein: CASSLWWTGGSYEQYF.

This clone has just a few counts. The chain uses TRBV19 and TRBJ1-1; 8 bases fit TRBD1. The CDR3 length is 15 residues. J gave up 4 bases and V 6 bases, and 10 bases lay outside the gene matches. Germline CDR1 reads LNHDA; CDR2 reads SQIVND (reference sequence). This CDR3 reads CASSRTGYVSTEAFF. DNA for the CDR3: TGTGCCAGTAGCAGGACAGGGTACGTGAGCACTGAAGCTTTCTTT.

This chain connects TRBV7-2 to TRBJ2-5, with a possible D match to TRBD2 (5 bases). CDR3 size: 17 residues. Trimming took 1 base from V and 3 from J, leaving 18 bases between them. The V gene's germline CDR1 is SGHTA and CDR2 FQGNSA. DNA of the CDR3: TGTGCCAGCAGCTTAGGGACTCGCGTTCGGGGTAAAGAGACCCAGTACTTC. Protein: CASSLGTRVRGKETQYF.

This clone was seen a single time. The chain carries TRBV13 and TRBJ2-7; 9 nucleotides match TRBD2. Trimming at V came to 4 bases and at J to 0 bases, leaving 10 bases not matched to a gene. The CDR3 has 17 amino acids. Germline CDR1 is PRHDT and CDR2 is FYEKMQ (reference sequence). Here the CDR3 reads CASSSMTSGVASYEQYF. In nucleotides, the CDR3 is TGTGCCAGCAGCTCTATGACTAGCGGAGTAGCCTCCTACGAGCAGTACTTC.

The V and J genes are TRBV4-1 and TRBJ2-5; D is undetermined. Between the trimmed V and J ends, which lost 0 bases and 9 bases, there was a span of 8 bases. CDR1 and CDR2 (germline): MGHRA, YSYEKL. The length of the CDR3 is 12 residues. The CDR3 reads CASSQDQVAQYF. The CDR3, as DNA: TGCGCCAGCAGCCAAGATCAGGTCGCCCAGTACTTC.

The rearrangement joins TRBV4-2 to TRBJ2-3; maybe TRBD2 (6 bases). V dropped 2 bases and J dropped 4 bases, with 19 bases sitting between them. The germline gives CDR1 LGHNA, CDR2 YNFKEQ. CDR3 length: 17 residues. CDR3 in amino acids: CASSQFASAISADTQYF. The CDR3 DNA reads TGTGCCAGCAGCCAATTCGCTAGCGCCATTAGCGCAGATACGCAGTATTTT.